The sample holds many counts of the clone carrying this T cell receptor beta chain. Its matching antigen is unknown. This sample was taken from a study of blood T cells in healthy people across ages. Study-level findings and limits: Donor CMV infection status was unknown, possibly confounding age-related changes in expanded clonotypes. Both higher diversity and more naive CD4+ cells marked long-lived donors when set against aged donors.

Next came a second PCR, run for about 6 to 12 cycles, which used a sample-barcoded 5' primer along with a J-beta primer mix. Researchers report that each sample yielded at least 2.5 million CDR3-containing paired-end reads. TCRdb redid the calling of the 5' RACE reads with MiXCR, one entry per CDR3 protein. The sample shows 540,000 or so distinct CDR3 sequences, 20% to 30% of them seen only once. The V gene's germline CDR1 is LGHNT and CDR2 FRNRAP. V shed 3 bases, J shed 1 base, and the junction held 6 bases outside the gene matches. This CDR3 is 17 amino acids long. This same sample was also part of a study on T cells of mothers and their children. That work contributes: Each mother yielded more than 9.5 million TCR beta CDR3 reads. Each child yielded roughly 2.9 million reads.

Sequences were obtained from blood. V usage is TRBV12-5 and J usage is TRBJ2-5, with 12 bases that match TRBD2. The source is a boy younger than 18 in good health. In nucleotides, the CDR3 is TGTGCTAGTGGTTTCATTCGGACTAGCGGGGCCCAAGAGACCCAGTACTTC. Protein sequence: CASGFIRTSGAQETQYF.